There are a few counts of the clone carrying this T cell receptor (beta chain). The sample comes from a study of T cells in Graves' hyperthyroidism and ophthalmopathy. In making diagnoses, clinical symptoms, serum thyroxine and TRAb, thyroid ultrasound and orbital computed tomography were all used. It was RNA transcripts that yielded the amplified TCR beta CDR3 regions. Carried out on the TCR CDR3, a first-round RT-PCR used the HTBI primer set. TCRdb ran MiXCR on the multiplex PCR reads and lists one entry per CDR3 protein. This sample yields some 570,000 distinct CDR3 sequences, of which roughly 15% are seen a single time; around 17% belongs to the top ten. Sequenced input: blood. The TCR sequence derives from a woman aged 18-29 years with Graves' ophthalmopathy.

CDR3 in amino acids: CASNQEGDEQFF. The CDR3 DNA is TGTGCCAGTAATCAAGAGGGGGATGAGCAGTTCTTC. The genes are TRBV19 and TRBJ2-1, with D perhaps matching TRBD1 (6 bases). With 7 bases removed from V and 8 bases from J, the gap between germline ends came to 12 bases. Germline-derived CDR1 and CDR2 are LNHDA and SQIVND (reference sequence). This CDR3 contains 12 residues.